This TCR beta chain was captured in a study of cytomegalovirus exposure and HLA in healthy donors. The PCR had 60 Vbeta and 13 Jbeta primers. Method: immunoSEQ multiplex PCR; TCRdb's copy keeps in-frame clones and lacks some. Here the sample spans 200,000 to 300,000 clones, 81% being singletons. The origin of this receptor is a woman aged 55-69 years in good health and CMV-seropositive. The specimen sequenced was PBMCs.

This chain's CDR3 is CASSVTGSTEAFF. The CDR3 region has the DNA TGCGCCAGCAGCGTGACAGGGTCGACTGAAGCTTTCTTT. V usage is TRBV5-1 and J usage is TRBJ1-1; TRBD1 aligns across 7 bases. The CDR3 extends over 13 amino acids. Germline V gives CDR1 SGHRS, CDR2 YFSETQ. V trimming: 4 bases; J trimming: 5 bases; junction bases outside the gene matches: 5.